The 8 T cell receptor beta chains given below trace back to one sample, sequenced in a study of naive and memory T cell subsets. Two oligonucleotides, mixed equimolar, formed the beta constant-region primer covering TRBC1 and TRBC2. Nested alpha and beta constant-region primers with the SP2 primer drove four PCR rounds on ligated cDNA. MiXCR, run by TCRdb on the UMI-ligation and nested PCR reads, gives a single entry per CDR3 protein. Found here are roughly 97,000 distinct CDR3 sequences, approximately 15% of them singletons; the top ten hold 2.8%. Their specific antigens are unknown. Regarding the study as a whole: Naive repertoires, especially CD8, held a few larger clonotypes, possibly memory cells re-expressing CD45RA.

Sequencing used naive CD8+ T cells from blood. The receptors were sampled from a human donor in good health.

This chain connects TRBV24-1 to TRBJ2-5; D may be TRBD1 (5 bases). Trimming took off 5 bases at V and 5 bases at J, with 8 bases between the two ends. Germline loops: CDR1 KGHDR, CDR2 SFDVKD. The CDR3 has 12 amino acids. CDR3 nucleotide sequence: TGTGCCACCAGTGCAGGGCTGGAGACCCAGTACTTC. Its translation is CATSAGLETQYF.

The chain joins TRBV27 to TRBJ1-2; tentative D call: TRBD1 (6 bases). The ends were cut back, 6 bases at V and 3 bases at J, with 8 bases in the middle. CDR1 is MNHEY, CDR2 SMNVEV, per germline (reference sequence). The CDR3 totals 12 residues. In DNA form, the CDR3 reads TGTGCCAGCAGGAACAGGGACTATGGCTACACCTTC. As protein: CASRNRDYGYTF.

This clonotype occurred many times. The chain employs TRBV27 and TRBJ2-3; possible D gene TRBD1, 5 bases. Germline CDR1 MNHEY, CDR2 SMNVEV (reference sequence). The CDR3 loop spans 13 amino acids. The V end was cut by 6 bases, the J end by 8 bases, with 15 bases between. CDR3 bases: TGTGCCAGCAGCACCGAAGGGGTCGTTACGCAGTATTTT. Amino acids: CASSTEGVVTQYF.

The table lists this clonotype with a few counts. The CDR3 reads CASSPRSGNTEAFF. The DNA for the CDR3 is TGTGCCAGCAGCCCCAGAAGTGGGAACACTGAAGCTTTCTTT. This sequence joins TRBV7-6 and TRBJ1-1; D not certain. Deletions cut 5 bases from V and 1 base from J, with 11 bases between. The CDR3 is made up of 14 amino acids. Germline V gives CDR1 SGHVS, CDR2 FNYEAQ. Full variable domain (remainder filled in from reference TRBV7-6 and TRBJ1-1): GAGVSQSPRYKVTKRGQDVALRCDPISGHVSLYWYRQALGQGPEFLTYFNYEAQQDKSGLPNDRFSAERPEGSISTLTIQRTEQRDSAMYRCASSPRSGNTEAFFGQGTRLTVV.

V and J are TRBV18 and TRBJ1-4; tentatively, D is TRBD1 (5 bases). Germline CDR1 KGHSH, CDR2 LQKENI. V lost 3 bases, J lost 6 bases, and 14 bases lay in between. This CDR3 has 15 amino acids. CDR3 region: CASSPDTGSHEKLFF. The DNA of the CDR3 is TGTGCCAGCTCACCTGACACAGGTTCCCATGAAAAACTGTTTTTT.

The gene calls are TRBV18 and TRBJ1-5, with a possible D match to TRBD1 (6 bases). Germline V lookup: CDR1 KGHSH, CDR2 LQKENI. The CDR3 totals 13 residues. V was trimmed by 6 bases and J by 3 bases, leaving 9 bases between them. The CDR3 DNA sequence: TGTGCCAGCTCCCAGGGGACCAATCAGCCCCAGCATTTT. Encoded protein: CASSQGTNQPQHF.

This chain links TRBV12-3 or TRBV12-4 with TRBJ1-5; D ambiguous. Trimming removed 5 bases from V and 5 bases from J, with 16 bases in between. The CDR3 totals 15 residues. CDR3 bases: TGTGCCAGCAGTCCAACCGGACCCGGGGATCAGCCCCAGCATTTT. Its protein is CASSPTGPGDQPQHF.

This clonotype was observed at least ten times. The rearrangement uses TRBV3-1 and TRBJ1-2; D is perhaps TRBD1 (5 bases). Trimming took 0 bases from V and 1 from J, leaving 9 bases between them. Germline-derived CDR1 and CDR2 are LGHDT and YNNKEL (reference sequence). CDR3 size: 15 residues. Here the CDR3 DNA reads TGTGCCAGCAGCCAAGAATGGGGGAGTAACTATGGCTACACCTTC. Amino acids: CASSQEWGSNYGYTF.